These T cell receptor beta chains were read from a single sample in a study of vaccination and CD4 T cells after COVID-19. TCRdb re-called the PCR reads with MiXCR, one entry per CDR3 protein. This table has around 13,000 distinct CDR3 sequences, around 45% appearing once. These receptors lack a known antigen. Sequenced sample: CD4+ T cells from blood, cultured in vitro. These receptors came from a human donor who had recovered from COVID-19. The CDR3 runs from the conserved cysteine through the conserved F or W.

TRBV4-3 CASSQETTVNYGYTF
TRBV5-6 CASNTIRDTSQETQYF
TRBV6-5 CASSYSPSSYNEQFF
TRBV2 CASQGGRQETQYF
TRBV20-1 CSARPLDIPDNEKLFF
TRBV7-6 CASSLGSYNEQFF
TRBV11-3 CASTPGTGHNSPLHF
TRBV20-1 CSATLGQVNTEAFF
TRBV20-1 CSAPMTGAQETQYF
TRBV10-1 CASSHYGFQGARPTEAFF
TRBV30 CAWTRLASNRETQYF
TRBV4-3 CASSQDGGTGELFF
TRBV20-1 CSARDKGLGGNQPQHF
TRBV9 CASSVEVWEETQYF
TRBV10-2 CASSLAGVQETQYF
TRBV20-1 CSAASGYQETQYF
TRBV5-6 CASSLDFQDRGYGYTF
TRBV12-3/TRBV12-4 CASSQDPRGPAFF
TRBV6-5 CASSSGQGANYGYTF
TRBV20-1 CSAREGGTNYGYTF
TRBV7-9 CASSPTAGDVGYTF
TRBV11-3 CASSLTPPPGLSPLHF
TRBV12-3/TRBV12-4 CASNPGTGGEYYGYTF
TRBV30 CAFRLGQTNTEAFF